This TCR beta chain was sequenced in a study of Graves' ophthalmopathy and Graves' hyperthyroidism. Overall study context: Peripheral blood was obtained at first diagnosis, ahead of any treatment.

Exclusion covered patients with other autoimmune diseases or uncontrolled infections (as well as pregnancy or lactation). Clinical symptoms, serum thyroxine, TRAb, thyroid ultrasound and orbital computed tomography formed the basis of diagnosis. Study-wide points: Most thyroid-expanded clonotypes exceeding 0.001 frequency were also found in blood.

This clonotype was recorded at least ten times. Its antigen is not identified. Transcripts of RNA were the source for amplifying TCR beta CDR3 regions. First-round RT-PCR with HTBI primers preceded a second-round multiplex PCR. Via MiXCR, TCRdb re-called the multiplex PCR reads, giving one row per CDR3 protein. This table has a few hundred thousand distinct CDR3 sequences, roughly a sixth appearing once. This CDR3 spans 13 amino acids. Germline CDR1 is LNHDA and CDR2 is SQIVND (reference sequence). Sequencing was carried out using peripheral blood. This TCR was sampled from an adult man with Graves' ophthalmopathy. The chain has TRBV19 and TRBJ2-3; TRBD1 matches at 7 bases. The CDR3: CATRDRDRDTQYF. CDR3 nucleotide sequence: TGTGCTACCCGAGACAGGGATCGAGATACGCAGTATTTT.